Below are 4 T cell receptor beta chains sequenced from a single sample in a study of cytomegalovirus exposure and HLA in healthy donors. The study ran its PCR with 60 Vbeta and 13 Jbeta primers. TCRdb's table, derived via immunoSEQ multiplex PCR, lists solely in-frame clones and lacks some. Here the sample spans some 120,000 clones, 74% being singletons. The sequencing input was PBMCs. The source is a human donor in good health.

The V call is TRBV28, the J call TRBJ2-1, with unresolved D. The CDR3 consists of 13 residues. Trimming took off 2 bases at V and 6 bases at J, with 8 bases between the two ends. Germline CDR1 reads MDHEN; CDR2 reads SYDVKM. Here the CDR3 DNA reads TGTGCCAGCAGTTTACCCGGCGGCAATGAGCAGTTCTTC. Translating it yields CASSLPGGNEQFF.

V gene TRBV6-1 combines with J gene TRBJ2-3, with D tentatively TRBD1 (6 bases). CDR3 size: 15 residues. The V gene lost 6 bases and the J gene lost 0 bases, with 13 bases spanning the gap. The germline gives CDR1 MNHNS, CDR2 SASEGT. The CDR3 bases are TGTGCCAGCAGGCGCCGGGACACAAGCACAGATACGCAGTATTTT. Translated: CASRRRDTSTDTQYF.

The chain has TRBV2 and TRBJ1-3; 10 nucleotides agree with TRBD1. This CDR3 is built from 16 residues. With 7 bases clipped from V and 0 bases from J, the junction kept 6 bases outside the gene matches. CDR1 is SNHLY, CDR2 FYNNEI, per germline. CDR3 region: CASIVRTGGSGNTIYF. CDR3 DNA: TGTGCCAGCATCGTCAGGACAGGGGGCTCTGGAAACACCATATATTTT.

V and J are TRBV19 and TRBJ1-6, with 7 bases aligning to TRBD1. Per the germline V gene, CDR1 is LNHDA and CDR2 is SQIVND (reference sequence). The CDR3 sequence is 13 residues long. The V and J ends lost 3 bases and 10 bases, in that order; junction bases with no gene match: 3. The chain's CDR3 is CASSIEQGSPLHF. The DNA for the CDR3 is TGTGCCAGTAGTATCGAACAGGGGTCACCCCTCCACTTT.